The entry below describes one T cell receptor beta chain. These data are taken from a study of OX40 agonist ivuxolimab in advanced cancers. Overall study: Six ivuxolimab dose levels, 0.01 to 10 mg/kg, were given intravenously every 2 weeks.

Systemic immunosuppression or autoimmune disease history was grounds to exclude patients. The V end lost 11 bases, the J end lost 7 bases, and 14 bases lay between the germline ends. Per germline, CDR1 MNHEY and CDR2 SVGAGI. The CDR3 is 11 residues long. Clones were sequenced by immunoSEQ multiplex PCR, and TCRdb holds only the in-frame ones, with some missing. The sample holds under 95,000 clones, roughly 86% seen once. The origin of this receptor is an adult with an advanced solid tumor such as melanoma, head and neck, liver or kidney cancer. V is TRBV6-5 and J is TRBJ1-2; TRBD1 is a possible D gene (5 bases). Sequencing used CD4+ or CD8+ T cells sorted from blood, obtained in a trial of the OX40 agonist ivuxolimab. CDR3 in amino acids: CAAQGASGYTF. The CDR3 DNA is TGTGCCGCCCAGGGAGCCAGTGGCTACACCTTC.